The sequence of this T cell receptor (beta chain) was determined in a study of chemoradiotherapy in HPV16-positive cancers. Study overall: Candidate HPV-specific clones and shared TCR motifs came from a couple of HPV16-positive patients.

Produced via immunoSEQ multiplex PCR; TCRdb's table is partial and in-frame only. The table has thousands of clones, around 72% seen once. Samples were taken several times over chemoradiotherapy. This clonotype originated in a human donor with HPV-associated anogenital cancer. Specimen: tumor tissue, collected from a patient who underwent chemoradiotherapy.

Here the CDR3 reads CASSSPGSNQPQHF. Here the CDR3 DNA reads TGTGCCAGCAGCTCCCCGGGTTCCAATCAGCCCCAGCATTTT. The chain has TRBV21-1 and TRBJ1-5. TRBV21-1 is designated a pseudogene. CDR3 size: 14 residues.